This TCR beta chain was found in a study of response to subunit inactivated influenza vaccine. The study, taken as a whole, reports: The authors proposed limited new T cell recruitment per seasonal influenza vaccination.

TCRdb processed the RT-PCR reads anew with MiXCR; each CDR3 protein has one entry. The sample shows hundreds of thousands of distinct CDR3 sequences, 14% of them seen only once. The CDR3 consists of 13 residues. CDR1 is SGHVS, CDR2 FQNEAQ, per germline. The V and J ends lost 1 base and 4 bases respectively, with 7 bases between them. With regard to this clonotype: Its antigen is not identified.

The sequence came from a man aged 45-65 years who received an inactivated influenza vaccine. The chain carries TRBV7-8 and TRBJ2-5; D ambiguous. The sequencing here drew on PBMCs from blood, taken around two weeks before vaccination. CDR3 amino acids: CASSLGPSETQYF. CDR3 nucleotide sequence: TGTGCCAGCAGCTTAGGACCGTCAGAGACCCAGTACTTC. Together with reference TRBV7-8 and TRBJ2-5, the CDR3 gives the full variable domain: GAGVSQSPRYKVAKRGQDVALRCDPISGHVSLFWYQQALGQGPEFLTYFQNEAQLDKSGLPSDRFFAERPEGSVSTLKIQRTQQEDSAVYLCASSLGPSETQYFGPGTRLLVL.